The source of this TCR beta chain is a study of T cells in Graves' hyperthyroidism and ophthalmopathy. The germline CDR1 and CDR2 sequences are MGHRA and YSYEKL. The CDR3 consists of 17 residues. V lost 0 bases and J 5 bases, leaving 17 bases between the germline ends. This clonotype was observed many times. Amplified TCR beta CDR3 regions derived from RNA transcripts. The HTBI set primed first-round TCR CDR3 RT-PCR. TCRdb re-called the multiplex PCR reads through MiXCR, storing one row per CDR3 protein. The sample contains a few hundred thousand distinct CDR3 sequences, roughly 15% of which appear only once.

V is TRBV4-1 and J is TRBJ2-1; D is undetermined. Sequenced material: blood. This clonotype was sampled from a woman aged 18-29 years with Graves' hyperthyroidism. In DNA, the CDR3 is TGCGCCAGCAGCCAAGATAAGGGCCTAATCGATCACAATGAGCAGTTCTTC. Protein sequence: CASSQDKGLIDHNEQFF.